A single sample is the source of the 28 T cell receptor beta chains below, sequenced in a study of vaccination effects on CD4 cells after COVID-19. The culture ran for 10 days, and then CD4+ T cells were isolated. No antigen has been identified for these receptors. The data were produced by immunoSEQ multiplex PCR, yet TCRdb's version contains in-frame clones alone and is incomplete. The sample holds approximately 31,000 clones, about 71% seen once. This specimen was CD4+ T cells from PBMCs cultured without peptide, taken before COVID-19 vaccination. These receptors came from a human donor who received a COVID-19 vaccine.

This chain uses TRBV9 with TRBJ1-6; TRBD1 is a possible D gene (5 bases). V was pared by 0 bases and J by 7 bases, with 11 bases between. CDR3 length: 15 residues. Per the germline V gene, CDR1 is SGDLS and CDR2 is YYNGEE. CDR3 in amino acids: CASSVEGEANSPLHF. In DNA, the CDR3 is TGTGCCAGCAGCGTAGAAGGGGAGGCAAATTCACCCCTCCACTTT.

The V call is TRBV7-2, the J call TRBJ2-7; D is unclear. The V end was cut by 2 bases, the J end by 4 bases, with 3 bases between. Germline CDR1 is SGHTA and CDR2 is FQGNSA. This CDR3 has 11 amino acids. DNA for the CDR3: TGTGCCAGCAGCTTATCATACGAGCAGTACTTC. It translates to CASSLSYEQYF.

The V gene is TRBV25-1, the J gene TRBJ2-7; D is undetermined. The CDR3 runs to 14 residues. Germline V gene lookup returns CDR1 MGHDK and CDR2 SYGVNS. V lost 2 bases and J lost 0, with 8 bases in between. The CDR3 sequence: CASSEDVFSYEQYF. Here the CDR3 DNA reads TGTGCCAGCAGTGAAGATGTGTTCTCCTACGAGCAGTACTTC.

V gene TRBV10-2 combines with J gene TRBJ1-6; no clear D. Trimming removed 8 bases from V and 8 bases from J, with 13 bases in between. This CDR3 spans 13 amino acids. CDR1 and CDR2 from the germline V gene are WSHSY and SAAADI. The CDR3 nucleotides read TGCGCCAGCTCCCCGGCCGGAGATTCACCCCTCCACTTT. Its translation: CASSPAGDSPLHF.

The V and J genes are TRBV11-2 and TRBJ1-3; D unclear. Germline CDR1 is SGHAT and CDR2 is FQNNGV. The CDR3 contains 15 residues. V was cut by 0 bases and J by 0 bases, with 6 bases left in between. CDR3 sequence reads: CASSLDGNSGNTIYF. The CDR3 bases are TGTGCCAGCAGCTTAGACGGGAACTCTGGAAACACCATATATTTT.

V and J are TRBV5-4 and TRBJ2-2; D is unclear. The germline V gene encodes CDR1 SGHNT and CDR2 YYREEE (reference sequence). The CDR3 covers 13 residues. Deletions cut 0 bases from V and 3 bases from J, with 3 bases between. The CDR3 here is CASSLVHTGELFF. The CDR3 coding sequence is TGTGCCAGCAGCTTGGTGCACACCGGGGAGCTGTTTTTT. The full variable domain, completed using reference TRBV5-4 and TRBJ2-2, is ETGVTQSPTHLIKTRGQQVTLRCSSQSGHNTVSWYQQALGQGPQFIFQYYREEENGRGNFPPRFSGLQFPNYSSELNVNALELDDSALYLCASSLVHTGELFFGEGSRLTVL.

This sequence joins TRBV7-9 and TRBJ1-1, with D possibly matching TRBD1 (6 bases). The CDR3 totals 16 residues. Germline V gives CDR1 SEHNR, CDR2 FQNEAQ (reference sequence). V gave up 6 bases and J gave up 2 bases, with 19 bases separating them. CDR3 DNA sequence: TGTGCCAGCAGTTTGACAGGTGCTGTGAGCAACACTGAAGCTTTCTTT. It specifies CASSLTGAVSNTEAFF. Full variable domain (outside the CDR3, taken from reference TRBV7-9 and TRBJ1-1): DTGVSQNPRHKITKRGQNVTFRCDPISEHNRLYWYRQTLGQGPEFLTYFQNEAQLEKSRLLSDRFSAERPKGSFSTLEIQRTEQGDSAMYLCASSLTGAVSNTEAFFGQGTRLTVV.

This rearrangement joins TRBV9 to TRBJ1-5; a weak D match, TRBD1 (6 bases). Germline assignment: CDR1 SGDLS and CDR2 YYNGEE. The CDR3 runs 14 residues. V dropped 4 bases and J dropped 3 bases, with 11 bases sitting between them. The CDR3 reads CASSSTGINQPQHF. In DNA, the CDR3 is TGTGCCAGCAGCAGTACAGGGATCAATCAGCCCCAGCATTTT. The variable domain in full, with the rest retrieved from reference TRBV9 and TRBJ1-5, is DSGVTQTPKHLITATGQRVTLRCSPRSGDLSVYWYQQSLDQGLQFLIQYYNGEERAKGNILERFSAQQFPDLHSELNLSSLELGDSALYFCASSSTGINQPQHFGDGTRLSIL.

This chain links TRBV9 with TRBJ2-2; 12 bases match TRBD2. The CDR3 totals 17 residues. The V gene end was trimmed by 4 bases and the J gene end by 8 bases; junction bases not matched to a gene: 12. Germline V gene sequence: CDR1 SGDLS, CDR2 YYNGEE. In nucleotides, the CDR3 is TGTGCCAGCAGCCCTCGAAGTGGACTAGCGGGGTTTGGGGAGCTGTTTTTT. Protein sequence: CASSPRSGLAGFGELFF.

This clone appeared once. V gene TRBV5-4 combines with J gene TRBJ1-1; D unresolved. Between the trimmed V and J ends, which lost 3 bases and 5 bases, there was a span of 17 bases. The CDR3 covers 15 residues. Germline CDR1 is SGHNT and CDR2 is YYREEE (reference sequence). The CDR3 DNA follows: TGTGCCAGCAGCTCCCGGACGAAAAAGGAAACTGAAGCTTTCTTT. It yields the protein CASSSRTKKETEAFF.

V is TRBV7-9 and J is TRBJ2-5; TRBD1 might be the D (6 bases). This CDR3 comprises 15 residues. Looked up from germline, CDR1 is SEHNR and CDR2 is FQNEAQ (reference sequence). Trimming left V 5 bases short and J 5 bases short, with 18 bases between. As DNA, the CDR3 is TGTGCCAGCAGCCCTAGGGACACCTTGTTGGAGACCCAGTACTTC. It specifies CASSPRDTLLETQYF.

The chain is built from TRBV4-1 and TRBJ2-2, with D hard to call. The CDR3 is 14 amino acids. Germline lookup yields CDR1 MGHRA and CDR2 YSYEKL. Trimming took 0 bases from V and 8 from J, leaving 10 bases between them. The chain's CDR3 is CASSQDRSRGELFF. The CDR3 nucleotides are TGCGCCAGCAGCCAAGATAGGAGTCGGGGGGAGCTGTTTTTT.

This clone has only a few counts. V is TRBV2 and J is TRBJ1-1, with D maybe TRBD1 (5 bases). Germline V CDR1 and CDR2: SNHLY, FYNNEI. V lost 1 base and J lost 8, with 8 bases in between. CDR3 size: 12 residues. DNA for the CDR3: TGTGCCAGCAGTGAAGGGACAAGAGAAGCTTTCTTT. Translation gives CASSEGTREAFF. The entire variable domain, with the rest obtained from reference TRBV2 and TRBJ1-1, is as follows: EPEVTQTPSHQVTQMGQEVILRCVPISNHLYFYWYRQILGQKVEFLVSFYNNEISEKSEIFDDQFSVERPDGSNFTLKIRSTKLEDSAMYFCASSEGTREAFFGQGTRLTVV.

This clone appeared a few times. The V gene is TRBV9, the J gene TRBJ1-4; D is uncertain. The CDR3 runs to 14 residues. The V gene's germline CDR1 is SGDLS and CDR2 YYNGEE. The V and J ends lost 2 bases and 4 bases respectively, with 9 bases between them. Here the CDR3 reads CASSVAGFNEKLFF. In DNA, the CDR3 is TGTGCCAGCAGCGTGGCAGGCTTTAATGAAAAACTGTTTTTT. Based on the CDR3 plus reference TRBV9 and TRBJ1-4, the full variable domain is DSGVTQTPKHLITATGQRVTLRCSPRSGDLSVYWYQQSLDQGLQFLIQYYNGEERAKGNILERFSAQQFPDLHSELNLSSLELGDSALYFCASSVAGFNEKLFFGSGTQLSVL.

The chain couples TRBV10-3 to TRBJ1-5; D unclear. There are 12 residues in the CDR3. The V end was cut by 11 bases, the J end by 5 bases, with 13 bases between. Germline values: CDR1 ENHRY, CDR2 SYGVKD. The CDR3 DNA reads TGTGCCCAAGGAGCGGCAGATCAGCCCCAGCATTTT. Translating it yields CAQGAADQPQHF.

The V call is TRBV29-1, the J call TRBJ1-2; TRBD1 agrees at 9 bases. Germline-derived CDR1 and CDR2 are SQVTM and ANQGSEA. The ends lost 7 bases at V and 6 bases at J; junction bases unmatched: 6. This CDR3 has 12 residues. Here the CDR3 reads CSAQGQGDGYTF. CDR3 in DNA: TGCAGCGCTCAGGGACAGGGAGATGGCTACACCTTC.

The V and J genes are TRBV5-1 and TRBJ1-1, with 7 bases fitting TRBD1. In germline, CDR1 is SGHRS, CDR2 YFSETQ. The CDR3 contains 15 residues. V lost 3 bases and J lost 3; bases outside the gene matches: 8. The CDR3 DNA reads TGCGCCAGCAGCTCAAGACAGGGTTTGTACACTGAAGCTTTCTTT. Amino acid sequence: CASSSRQGLYTEAFF.

This clone showed up just once. CDR3 nucleotides: TGTGCCAGCAGCCAAGGGGCAGGGGACACTGAAGCTTTCTTT. This encodes CASSQGAGDTEAFF. The V and J genes are TRBV14 and TRBJ1-1; D possibly corresponds to TRBD1 (6 bases). V was shortened by 1 base and J by 3 bases, with 9 bases between the two germline ends. The CDR3 is 14 residues long. CDR1 and CDR2 from the germline V gene are SGHDN and FVKESK.

This sequence joins TRBV6-5 and TRBJ1-1; D gene unclear. The CDR3 is made up of 13 amino acids. In germline, CDR1 is MNHEY, CDR2 SVGAGI. V was cut by 7 bases and J by 0 bases, with 9 bases left in between. The CDR3 protein is CASTGNLNTEAFF. CDR3 sequence (DNA): TGTGCCAGCACTGGGAACTTGAACACTGAAGCTTTCTTT.

This clone was seen more than once but under ten times. The gene calls are TRBV12-3 or TRBV12-4 and TRBJ2-2, with D unclear. The ends were cut back, 6 bases at V and 7 bases at J, with 6 bases in the middle. The CDR3 runs to 11 residues. The CDR3 DNA is TGTGCCAGCAGACTTAACGGGGAGCTGTTTTTT. It yields the protein CASRLNGELFF.

This chain joins TRBV5-6 and TRBJ1-2; TRBD1 agrees at 8 bases. The CDR3 runs to 15 residues. Per germline, CDR1 SGHDT and CDR2 YYEEEE. V lost 0 bases and J lost 2; bases outside the gene matches: 3. In DNA form, the CDR3 reads TGTGCCAGCAGCTTGGTGGGACAGGTCAACTATGGCTACACCTTC. It yields the protein CASSLVGQVNYGYTF.

The chain couples TRBV12-5 to TRBJ1-1, with D possibly matching TRBD1 (6 bases). CDR1 and CDR2 (germline): LGHNT, FRNRAP. The CDR3 spans 13 residues. V lost 5 bases, J lost 4 bases, and 11 bases lay in between. CDR3 amino acids: CASGGTGRTEAFF. The CDR3 bases are TGTGCTAGTGGTGGTACAGGGCGCACTGAAGCTTTCTTT.

The chain employs TRBV7-8 and TRBJ2-7; 7 bases fit TRBD1. The trim removed 5 bases at V and 6 bases at J, leaving 10 bases unmatched. CDR3 length: 14 residues. Germline V gene data show CDR1 as SGHVS and CDR2 as FQNEAQ. The CDR3 spells CASSRDRAIREQYF. CDR3 bases: TGTGCCAGCAGCCGCGACAGGGCAATTCGCGAGCAGTACTTC.

V is TRBV7-2 and J is TRBJ2-3; D possibly corresponds to TRBD2 (5 bases). V lost 4 bases and J 5 bases, leaving 22 bases between the germline ends. Germline CDR1 and CDR2: SGHTA and FQGNSA. This CDR3 is built from 17 residues. The CDR3 sequence: CASSSRIRGEGEDTQYF. Here the CDR3 DNA reads TGTGCCAGCAGCTCTCGGATCCGTGGCGAGGGCGAAGATACGCAGTATTTT.

V gene TRBV11-3 combines with J gene TRBJ2-5; 7 nucleotides line up with TRBD1. Unmatched junction bases numbered 1, after V lost 1 base and J lost 2 bases. Germline V lookup: CDR1 SGHNT, CDR2 YENEEA. The CDR3 has 14 amino acids. The CDR3 reads CASSLGGQQETQYF. CDR3 in DNA: TGTGCCAGCAGCTTAGGGGGACAGCAAGAGACCCAGTACTTC. Complete variable domain (other parts from reference TRBV11-3 and TRBJ2-5): EAGVVQSPRYKIIEKKQPVAFWCNPISGHNTLYWYLQNLGQGPELLIRYENEEAVDDSQLPKDRFSAERLKGVDSTLKIQPAELGDSAVYLCASSLGGQQETQYFGPGTRLLVL.

This sequence joins TRBV7-9 and TRBJ1-6, with TRBD1 matching 7 bases. This CDR3 has 16 residues. The germline V gene has CDR1 SEHNR and CDR2 FQNEAQ (reference sequence). V trimming: 6 bases; J trimming: 7 bases; junction bases outside the gene matches: 12. The DNA of the CDR3 is TGTGCCAGCAGTCGGACAGGCTCCAACGGGAATTCACCCCTCCACTTT. Encoded protein: CASSRTGSNGNSPLHF.

This clone has more than one count but fewer than ten. This chain uses TRBV11-2 with TRBJ2-1; D gene unclear. The V gene's germline CDR1 is SGHAT and CDR2 FQNNGV. The CDR3 contains 13 residues. Trimming stripped 0 bases from V and 9 bases from J, with 9 bases between. DNA of the CDR3: TGTGCCAGCAGCTTAGATCGGGCCCGTGAGCAGTTCTTC. This gives the protein CASSLDRAREQFF.

The rearrangement uses TRBV7-2 and TRBJ2-1; 7 bases map to TRBD2. CDR1 and CDR2 (germline): SGHTA, FQGNSA. Trimming removed 6 bases from V and 6 bases from J; junction bases left unmatched: 5. This CDR3 has 13 residues. This CDR3 is CASRRDYTNEQFF. The CDR3 coding sequence is TGTGCCAGCAGACGGGACTACACCAATGAGCAGTTCTTC.